These 18 T cell receptor beta chains were all obtained from the same sample, sequenced in a study of OX40 agonist ivuxolimab in advanced cancers. TCRdb's copy holds only in-frame clones and misses some; the assay was immunoSEQ multiplex PCR. The table includes 50,000 to 70,000 clones, roughly 93% detected once. The source material was CD4+ or CD8+ T cells sorted from blood, sampled in a trial of the OX40 agonist ivuxolimab. The receptors shown here come from an adult with an advanced solid tumor such as melanoma, head and neck, liver or kidney cancer.

V usage is TRBV5-1 and J usage is TRBJ2-1; D perhaps matches TRBD2 (5 bases). The V and J ends lost 0 bases and 7 bases respectively, with 17 bases between them. The CDR3 covers 16 residues. Germline V gene sequence: CDR1 SGHRS, CDR2 YFSETQ. CDR3 in DNA: TGCGCCAGCAGCTTGGAAACGCGGGTACGATCGAATGAGCAGTTCTTC. Protein product: CASSLETRVRSNEQFF. Full variable domain (rest looked up from reference TRBV5-1 and TRBJ2-1): KAGVTQTPRYLIKTRGQQVTLSCSPISGHRSVSWYQQTPGQGLQFLFEYFSETQRNKGNFPGRFSGRQFSNSRSEMNVSTLELGDSALYLCASSLETRVRSNEQFFGPGTRLTVL.

The chain recombines TRBV9 with TRBJ2-7; TRBD1 is a possible D gene (5 bases). In germline, CDR1 is SGDLS, CDR2 YYNGEE. With 0 bases removed from V and 2 bases from J, the gap between germline ends came to 12 bases. This CDR3 has 15 residues. In DNA form, the CDR3 reads TGTGCCAGCAGCGTAGGCCCTACAGGCCCCTACGAGCAGTACTTC. It encodes CASSVGPTGPYEQYF.

This clone has a handful of counts. This sequence joins TRBV5-4 and TRBJ2-5; 7 bases are a match to TRBD2. From germline, CDR1 is SGHNT and CDR2 YYREEE (reference sequence). The CDR3 has 15 amino acids. The ends lost 2 bases at V and 4 bases at J; junction bases unmatched: 8. CDR3 DNA sequence: TGTGCCAGCAGCTTTCGGTCGGGAGGCCCAGAGACCCAGTACTTC. Amino acids: CASSFRSGGPETQYF.

The rearrangement links TRBV19 to TRBJ2-1; no clear D. Deletions cut 2 bases from V and 0 bases from J, with 14 bases between. The CDR3 extends over 17 amino acids. CDR1 LNHDA and CDR2 SQIVND come from the germline V gene (reference sequence). CDR3 DNA sequence: TGTGCCAGTAGTATAAAGGCGCCTCTTTTCTCCTACAATGAGCAGTTCTTC. This translates into CASSIKAPLFSYNEQFF. Full variable domain (outside the CDR3, taken from reference TRBV19 and TRBJ2-1): DGGITQSPKYLFRKEGQNVTLSCEQNLNHDAMYWYRQDPGQGLRLIYYSQIVNDFQKGDIAEGYSVSREKKESFPLTVTSAQKNPTAFYLCASSIKAPLFSYNEQFFGPGTRLTVL.

The J gene is TRBJ1-1, the V gene TRBV4-3, with a tentative D call TRBD1 (5 bases). V shed 4 bases and J shed 0 bases, with 12 bases lying between them. Germline V gene lookup returns CDR1 LGHNA and CDR2 YSLEER. The CDR3 has 15 residues. The CDR3 protein is CASSPMTEMNTEAFF. The CDR3 coding sequence is TGCGCCAGCAGCCCCATGACAGAGATGAACACTGAAGCTTTCTTT.

This chain uses TRBV7-3 with TRBJ1-2; TRBD1 matches 7 bases. V shed 5 bases, J shed 0 bases, and the junction held 6 bases outside the gene matches. The CDR3 sequence is 15 residues long. Per germline, CDR1 SGHTA and CDR2 FQGTGA. CDR3 sequence (DNA): TGTGCCAGCAGCCAGGGGGTTGGGACTAACTATGGCTACACCTTC. Amino acids: CASSQGVGTNYGYTF.

Written as DNA, the CDR3 is TGTGCCTCCCGGAAGTCTAGGGAGCAGTACTTC. The encoded protein is CASRKSREQYF. The V call is TRBV28, the J call TRBJ2-7; D not certain. V lost 11 bases to trimming and J lost 7 bases, with 15 bases between them. This CDR3 comprises 11 residues. Germline CDR1 reads MDHEN; CDR2 reads SYDVKM.

This chain connects TRBV27 to TRBJ2-1; TRBD1 is a possible D gene (6 bases). The CDR3 loop spans 14 amino acids. Trimming took off 5 bases at V and 7 bases at J, with 15 bases between the two ends. The germline CDR1 and CDR2 sequences are MNHEY and SMNVEV (reference sequence). The CDR3 is CASSPERGWNEQFF. DNA of the CDR3: TGTGCCAGCAGTCCAGAAAGGGGGTGGAATGAGCAGTTCTTC.

By sample fraction, this clone is medium-sized (0.01 to 0.1%). This chain uses TRBV7-9 with TRBJ2-1; tentative D call: TRBD2 (5 bases). The CDR3 loop spans 15 amino acids. Germline CDR1 SEHNR, CDR2 FQNEAQ (reference sequence). V dropped 4 bases and J dropped 2 bases, with 12 bases sitting between them. This CDR3 is CASSSADSAYNEQFF. CDR3 coding DNA: TGTGCCAGCAGCTCGGCGGACTCCGCCTACAATGAGCAGTTCTTC.

The V call is TRBV7-3, the J call TRBJ2-2; TRBD1 aligns across 7 bases. Germline CDR1 reads SGHTA; CDR2 reads FQGTGA. There are 15 residues in the CDR3. V lost 2 bases and J lost 7; bases outside the gene matches: 7. CDR3 residues: CASSLSPGGIGELFF. CDR3 in DNA: TGTGCCAGCAGCTTATCGCCAGGGGGAATCGGGGAGCTGTTTTTT. Supplemented by reference TRBV7-3 and TRBJ2-2, the full variable domain reads GAGVSQTPSNKVTEKGKYVELRCDPISGHTALYWYRQSLGQGPEFLIYFQGTGAADDSGLPNDRFFAVRPEGSVSTLKIQRTERGDSAVYLCASSLSPGGIGELFFGEGSRLTVL.

The chain employs TRBV7-2 and TRBJ2-7, with 8 bases lining up with TRBD2. The CDR3 sequence is 16 residues long. In germline, CDR1 is SGHTA, CDR2 FQGNSA. The junction had 8 bases not matched to a gene; V was cut back by 0 bases and J by 4 bases. Here the CDR3 reads CASSLALGGRRYEQYF. The CDR3 region has the DNA TGTGCCAGCAGCTTAGCGCTGGGCGGGAGGAGGTACGAGCAGTACTTC.

The J gene is TRBJ2-3, the V gene TRBV9, with TRBD2 as a possible D gene (5 bases). The germline V and J ends were trimmed by 0 bases and 2 bases, with 10 bases remaining between them. CDR1 and CDR2 (germline): SGDLS, YYNGEE. This CDR3 contains 15 residues. The chain's CDR3 is CASSVEDSHTDTQYF. CDR3 bases: TGTGCCAGCAGCGTAGAGGACTCGCACACAGATACGCAGTATTTT.

V usage is TRBV7-9 and J usage is TRBJ1-1; no definite D call. Trimming took off 1 base at V and 6 bases at J, with 6 bases between the two ends. The germline CDR1 and CDR2 sequences are SEHNR and FQNEAQ (reference sequence). This CDR3 is 12 amino acids long. The CDR3 is CASSLGPSEAFF. The CDR3 DNA is TGTGCCAGCAGCTTAGGTCCGTCTGAAGCTTTCTTT.

The rearrangement uses TRBV12-5 and TRBJ2-2; D unresolved. This CDR3 contains 11 residues. The V gene's germline CDR1 is LGHNT and CDR2 FRNRAP. Trimming left V 4 bases short and J 7 bases short, with 4 bases between. DNA of the CDR3: TGTGCTAGTGGTTCTAGCGGGGAGCTGTTTTTT. This encodes CASGSSGELFF.

This clone was counted once. J is TRBJ2-5 and V is TRBV28; TRBD2 matches at 7 bases. The CDR3 has 18 residues. V shed 2 bases, J shed 0 bases, and the junction held 12 bases outside the gene matches. The germline V gene encodes CDR1 MDHEN and CDR2 SYDVKM. The CDR3, as DNA: TGTGCCAGCAGTTTAATGGCTAGCGGAGGTTTGTACCAAGAGACCCAGTACTTC. Its protein is CASSLMASGGLYQETQYF.

The chain uses TRBV2 and TRBJ1-5; D gene ambiguous. The CDR3 spans 14 residues. Trimming pared 3 bases from V and 3 bases from J, leaving 9 bases between. CDR1 is SNHLY and CDR2 is FYNNEI in the germline V gene. This CDR3 is CASSDRGYNQPQHF. In DNA form, the CDR3 reads TGTGCCAGCAGTGACCGGGGTTACAATCAGCCCCAGCATTTT.

J is TRBJ2-2 and V is TRBV5-4, with 7 bases fitting TRBD2. The CDR3 totals 15 residues. Germline CDR1 and CDR2: SGHNT and YYREEE (reference sequence). V gave up 3 bases and J gave up 4 bases; unmatched junction bases: 6. The CDR3 protein is CASSSPSGSTGELFF. The CDR3 DNA follows: TGTGCCAGCAGCTCCCCTAGCGGCAGCACCGGGGAGCTGTTTTTT.

The chain uses TRBV28 and TRBJ2-7; D may be TRBD2 (6 bases). CDR3 length equals 11 residues. V was cut by 7 bases and J by 3 bases, with 7 bases left in between. CDR1 and CDR2 (germline): MDHEN, SYDVKM. The CDR3 reads CASIGGYEQYF. Written as DNA, the CDR3 is TGTGCCAGCATCGGGGGCTACGAGCAGTACTTC.